One and the same sample provided the 15 T cell receptor beta chains below, sequenced in a study of blood T cell repertoires in COVID-19. TCRdb's copy holds only in-frame clones and misses some; the assay was immunoSEQ multiplex PCR. The repertoire holds approximately 100,000 clones, with 85% as singletons. The sequenced sample was peripheral blood. The receptors derive from a woman in her 70s with active or convalescent COVID-19.

The V call is TRBV3-1 (or the pseudogene TRBV3-2), the J call TRBJ1-5; TRBD1 aligns across 11 bases. With 3 bases clipped from V and 1 base from J, the junction kept 2 bases outside the gene matches. The CDR3 loop spans 16 amino acids. Germline V gene lookup returns CDR1 LGHDT and CDR2 YNNKEL (reference sequence). The chain's CDR3 is CASSHGQGASNQPQHF. The DNA for the CDR3 is TGTGCCAGCAGCCATGGACAGGGGGCGAGCAATCAGCCCCAGCATTTT.

This chain uses TRBV4-3 with TRBJ1-2, with 8 bases that match TRBD1. The CDR3 totals 15 residues. J lost 3 bases, V lost 0 bases, and 3 bases had no gene match. The V gene's germline CDR1 is LGHNA and CDR2 YSLEER. This chain's CDR3 is CASSQDSGGDYGYTF. The CDR3 nucleotides read TGCGCCAGCAGCCAAGATTCAGGGGGCGACTATGGCTACACCTTC.

The rearrangement uses TRBV5-1 and TRBJ2-5; 8 bases map to TRBD2. CDR1 SGHRS and CDR2 YFSETQ come from the germline V gene. V shed 4 bases and J 5 bases; nucleotides not matched to a gene: 16. The CDR3 is 17 amino acids. CDR3 in amino acids: CASSIHWVSGEGETQYF. The CDR3 nucleotides are TGCGCCAGCAGCATACACTGGGTTAGCGGGGAAGGGGAGACCCAGTACTTC.

J is TRBJ1-1 and V is TRBV19; TRBD1 might be the D (5 bases). CDR3 length: 13 residues. Germline values: CDR1 LNHDA, CDR2 SQIVND (reference sequence). The V end lost 5 bases, the J end lost 1 base, and 8 bases lay between the germline ends. DNA of the CDR3: TGTGCCAGTAGTTCACAGGCGAACACTGAAGCTTTCTTT. Protein product: CASSSQANTEAFF.

The chain has TRBV6-5 and TRBJ2-7; D remains unclear. Trimming took 0 bases from V and 4 from J, leaving 10 bases between them. CDR3 length: 14 amino acids. Germline lookup yields CDR1 MNHEY and CDR2 SVGAGI. CDR3 residues: CASSYSRGAYEQYF. CDR3 coding DNA: TGTGCCAGCAGTTACTCACGAGGAGCTTACGAGCAGTACTTC.

The V gene is TRBV28, the J gene TRBJ2-5; D gene ambiguous. Between the trimmed V and J ends, which lost 1 base and 7 bases, there was a span of 4 bases. The germline CDR1 and CDR2 sequences are MDHEN and SYDVKM. This CDR3 contains 11 residues. In DNA form, the CDR3 reads TGTGCCAGCAGTTTATCAGGGACCCAGTACTTC. This sequence encodes CASSLSGTQYF.

The chain carries TRBV6-6 and TRBJ2-5; 7 bases are a match to TRBD1. The CDR3 runs 15 residues. Unmatched junction bases numbered 10, after V lost 5 bases and J lost 4 bases. The V gene's germline CDR1 is MNHNY and CDR2 SVGAGI (reference sequence). The CDR3 reads CASSHPNRGGETQYF. In DNA form, the CDR3 reads TGTGCCAGCAGTCACCCAAACAGGGGTGGAGAGACCCAGTACTTC.

V and J are TRBV28 and TRBJ2-4, with 7 bases matching TRBD2. This CDR3 spans 15 amino acids. V was clipped by 6 bases and J by 3 bases; unmatched bases: 8. Germline V lookup: CDR1 MDHEN, CDR2 SYDVKM. CDR3 loop: CASRTIPSGKNIQYF. CDR3 DNA sequence: TGTGCCAGCAGAACAATCCCTAGCGGCAAAAACATTCAGTACTTC.

V usage is TRBV4-2 and J usage is TRBJ2-3; D may be TRBD2 (5 bases). The CDR3 has 15 amino acids. Germline lookup yields CDR1 LGHNA and CDR2 YNFKEQ. Trimming shortened V by 1 base and J by 2 bases, and 10 bases separated the two germline ends. The CDR3 reads CASSQGAGDTDTQYF. In DNA, the CDR3 is TGTGCCAGCAGCCAAGGCGCGGGTGACACAGATACGCAGTATTTT.

The chain couples TRBV7-9 to TRBJ2-5; 12 positions agree with TRBD1. The length of the CDR3 is 15 residues. Germline V gene lookup returns CDR1 SEHNR and CDR2 FQNEAQ (reference sequence). Losses at the gene ends were 3 bases for V and 3 bases for J; bases not matched to a gene: 2. The CDR3 here is CASSFGTGGEETQYF. In DNA form, the CDR3 reads TGTGCCAGCAGCTTCGGGACAGGGGGCGAAGAGACCCAGTACTTC.

The chain is built from TRBV7-2 and TRBJ1-2, with D tentatively TRBD1 (5 bases). The germline V gene encodes CDR1 SGHTA and CDR2 FQGNSA. There are 14 residues in the CDR3. V was trimmed by 4 bases and J by 7 bases, leaving 16 bases between them. The CDR3 is CASSSWGIPGGYTF. In nucleotides, the CDR3 is TGTGCCAGCAGCTCGTGGGGCATTCCGGGTGGCTACACCTTC.

This chain connects TRBV7-9 to TRBJ2-5; 13 bases fit TRBD2. Trimming took 5 bases from V and 0 from J; bases not matched to a gene: 9. Germline V gene lookup returns CDR1 SEHNR and CDR2 FQNEAQ (reference sequence). The CDR3 spans 18 residues. For the CDR3, the DNA is TGTGCCAGCAGCCCCGGGACTAGCGGGGCCAACCACCAAGAGACCCAGTACTTC. Amino acids: CASSPGTSGANHQETQYF.

V gene TRBV11-2 combines with J gene TRBJ1-2; D is uncertain. Between the trimmed V and J ends, which lost 5 bases and 2 bases, there was a span of 18 bases. This CDR3 is 16 amino acids long. CDR1 and CDR2 (germline): SGHAT, FQNNGV. CDR3: CASSQRGGVSNYGYTF. The DNA of the CDR3 is TGTGCCAGCAGCCAACGTGGCGGGGTATCAAACTATGGCTACACCTTC.

The chain recombines TRBV11-1 with TRBJ1-2; 9 positions match TRBD1. Germline assignment: CDR1 SGHAT and CDR2 FQDESV (reference sequence). This CDR3 is built from 15 residues. After removal of 3 bases from V and 3 bases from J, the junction contained 5 bases not matched to a gene. The chain's CDR3 is CASSFTGQGDYGYTF. The CDR3 DNA reads as TGTGCCAGCAGCTTTACGGGACAGGGCGACTATGGCTACACCTTC.

The chain employs TRBV4-3 and TRBJ1-4; TRBD1 agrees at 7 bases. The CDR3 has 15 residues. V gave up 5 bases and J gave up 3 bases; unmatched junction bases: 6. The V gene's germline CDR1 is LGHNA and CDR2 YSLEER. The CDR3 DNA is TGCGCCAGCAGCACAGGGGTAACGGCTAATGAAAAACTGTTTTTT. Translation: CASSTGVTANEKLFF.